This T cell receptor beta chain was recorded in a study of CD8 T cells in ankylosing spondylitis. The authors made TCR beta libraries by quantitative 5'-RACE with molecular barcodes. One entry per CDR3 protein results from TCRdb running MiXCR on the 5' RACE reads. This table has 210,000 or so distinct CDR3 sequences, 25% to 30% appearing once. This clonotype was recorded at least ten times. The origin of this receptor is a male donor with ankylosing spondylitis or in good health (not recorded which). The specimen was blood, either unsorted or a sorted T cell fraction (not recorded which).

CDR3: CASSRDRGHSYEQYF. The CDR3 region has the DNA TGCGCCAGCAGCCGGGACAGGGGCCACTCCTACGAGCAGTACTTC. The chain carries TRBV5-1 and TRBJ2-7, with TRBD1 matching over 10 bases. The CDR3 extends over 15 amino acids. Per the germline V gene, CDR1 is SGHRS and CDR2 is YFSETQ. J lost 0 bases, V lost 4 bases, and 4 bases had no gene match.